The next 13 T cell receptor beta chains were all read from a single sample in a study of T cells in localized non-small cell lung cancer (TCRdb year 2020). Receptor libraries were prepared by the immunoSEQ multiplex PCR assay. In TCRdb, the immuneACCESS table is reduced to in-frame sequences with V and J assigned. These tables do not hold every clone; where another copy was compared, an unresolved V gene accounts for under half, and the others remain unexplained. Counted in this sample were around 3,600 clones; under 35% of them appeared once. The leading ten clones occupy approximately 10% of the sample. Here the sequenced sample was normal lung tissue next to the tumor, taken before any cancer treatment. The receptor source for this set is a male donor older than 55 with stage III lung adenocarcinoma.

V usage is TRBV19 and J usage is TRBJ1-1; 8 positions match TRBD1. The trim removed 5 bases at V and 0 bases at J, leaving 8 bases unmatched. The CDR3 runs 16 residues. CDR1 and CDR2 (germline): LNHDA, SQIVND (reference sequence). The DNA of the CDR3 is TGTGCCAGTAGTGCCCGGGACAGGACAATGAACACTGAAGCTTTCTTT. It translates to CASSARDRTMNTEAFF.

This rearrangement joins TRBV9 to TRBJ2-7; 10 bases are a match to TRBD1. Germline V CDR1 and CDR2: SGDLS, YYNGEE. J gave up 5 bases and V 6 bases, and 8 bases lay outside the gene matches. The CDR3 has 14 residues. CDR3: CASTSGDRGNEQYF. In DNA, the CDR3 is TGTGCCAGCACCTCTGGGGACAGGGGTAACGAGCAGTACTTC. Complete variable domain (other parts from reference TRBV9 and TRBJ2-7): DSGVTQTPKHLITATGQRVTLRCSPRSGDLSVYWYQQSLDQGLQFLIQYYNGEERAKGNILERFSAQQFPDLHSELNLSSLELGDSALYFCASTSGDRGNEQYFGPGTRLTVT.

The CDR3 is CSVDSSGANVLTF. The DNA of the CDR3 is TGCAGCGTTGACAGCTCTGGGGCCAACGTCCTGACTTTC. The gene calls are TRBV29-1 and TRBJ2-6; D ambiguous. V was trimmed by 3 bases and J by 0 bases, leaving 3 bases between them. This CDR3 comprises 13 residues. Germline V gene sequence: CDR1 SQVTM, CDR2 ANQGSEA. The full variable domain, rest sourced from reference TRBV29-1 and TRBJ2-6, is SAVISQKPSRDICQRGTSLTIQCQVDSQVTMMFWYRQQPGQSLTLIATANQGSEATYESGFVIDKFPISRPNLTFSTLTVSNMSPEDSSIYLCSVDSSGANVLTFGAGSRLTVL.

This clone was picked up many times. This sequence joins TRBV7-2 and TRBJ2-7; 7 bases map to TRBD2. CDR3 length: 13 residues. J lost 7 bases, V lost 3 bases, and 6 bases had no gene match. Per the germline V gene, CDR1 is SGHTA and CDR2 is FQGNSA. CDR3 protein: CASSFDLGGEQYF. The CDR3 nucleotides are TGTGCCAGCAGCTTCGACCTCGGGGGGGAGCAGTACTTC.

The chain couples TRBV11-3 to TRBJ2-2; no definite D call. The CDR3 extends over 16 amino acids. V lost 2 bases to trimming and J lost 6 bases, with 16 bases between them. Germline assignment: CDR1 SGHNT and CDR2 YENEEA. DNA of the CDR3: TGTGCCAGCAGCTTAAGGTGGAAACCACAATCCGGGGAGCTGTTTTTT. Its translation: CASSLRWKPQSGELFF.

This clone was observed a few times. The CDR3 region has the DNA TGTGCCAGCAGTCGTTTTAGGGGCTCTTCTGGAAACACCATATATTTT. Residues: CASSRFRGSSGNTIYF. V is TRBV2 and J is TRBJ1-3, with D maybe TRBD1 (5 bases). The CDR3 contains 16 residues. Trimming removed 5 bases from V and 1 base from J, with 15 bases in between. Per germline, CDR1 SNHLY and CDR2 FYNNEI.

The chain links TRBV18 to TRBJ2-7; D tentatively reads TRBD1 or TRBD2 (5 bases each). The CDR3 is 15 residues long. V lost 6 bases and J lost 0, with 15 bases in between. Germline CDR1 reads KGHSH; CDR2 reads LQKENI. The CDR3 nucleotides are TGTGCCAGCTCCGGTTTTAAGGGGAGCTCCTACGAGCAGTACTTC. Protein product: CASSGFKGSSYEQYF.

This rearrangement joins TRBV30 to TRBJ1-5; perhaps TRBD1 as D (5 bases). This CDR3 comprises 17 residues. Trimming cost V 0 bases and J 2 bases, with 17 bases left between them. In germline, CDR1 is GTSNPN, CDR2 SVGIG (reference sequence). CDR3 sequence reads: CAWSVWDGGRGNQPQHF. The CDR3 DNA reads TGTGCCTGGAGTGTATGGGACGGAGGTCGGGGCAATCAGCCCCAGCATTTT. Drawing the rest from reference TRBV30 and TRBJ1-5, the complete variable domain is SQTIHQWPATLVQPVGSPLSLECTVEGTSNPNLYWYRQAAGRGLQLLFYSVGIGQISSEVPQNLSASRPQDRQFILSSKKLLLSDSGFYLCAWSVWDGGRGNQPQHFGDGTRLSIL.

The chain couples TRBV5-1 to TRBJ1-1; D unclear. V lost 3 bases, J lost 1 base, and 13 bases lay in between. Germline assignment: CDR1 SGHRS and CDR2 YFSETQ. This CDR3 is 15 amino acids long. Here the CDR3 DNA reads TGCGCCAGCAGCTCCCGAGGCAAGGAGAACACTGAAGCTTTCTTT. It translates to CASSSRGKENTEAFF.

The rearrangement joins TRBV9 to TRBJ2-1, with 7 nucleotides matching TRBD2. In germline, CDR1 is SGDLS, CDR2 YYNGEE. The CDR3 extends over 13 amino acids. V lost 7 bases, J lost 2 bases, and 3 bases stayed unmatched. The CDR3: CASGTTTYNEQFF. CDR3 in DNA: TGTGCCAGCGGGACTACCACCTACAATGAGCAGTTCTTC.

V usage is TRBV19 and J usage is TRBJ1-5; 11 bases line up with TRBD1. The CDR3 is 16 residues long. CDR1 and CDR2 (germline): LNHDA, SQIVND (reference sequence). The J segment lost 0 bases and the V segment lost 7 bases, leaving 5 bases of the junction unmatched. The CDR3 DNA sequence: TGTGCCAGTACGGACAGGGGGCTTAATAGCAATCAGCCCCAGCATTTT. Its protein is CASTDRGLNSNQPQHF.

The gene calls are TRBV19 and TRBJ1-2; 10 positions agree with TRBD1. The CDR3 loop spans 16 amino acids. V dropped 3 bases and J dropped 3; count of bases not matched to a gene: 7. Per the germline V gene, CDR1 is LNHDA and CDR2 is SQIVND (reference sequence). The CDR3 spells CASSILGTGADYGYTF. CDR3 nucleotide sequence: TGTGCCAGTAGTATTCTTGGGACAGGGGCCGACTATGGCTACACCTTC.

This clone was counted between two and nine times. The V and J genes are TRBV6-1 and TRBJ1-2; D not resolved. V was shortened by 1 base and J by 9 bases, with 12 bases between the two germline ends. The CDR3 sequence is 13 residues long. Germline CDR1 MNHNS, CDR2 SASEGT. The CDR3 spells CASSEGPDKRYTF. The CDR3 DNA sequence: TGTGCCAGCAGTGAAGGTCCCGACAAACGCTACACCTTC.